Each of the 32 T cell receptor beta chains below was sequenced from the same sample in a study of neoadjuvant anti-PD-1 for oral cavity cancer. Sequencing was performed with immunoSEQ multiplex PCR; in TCRdb, only in-frame clones are kept and a portion is missing. The table records about 16,000 clones, roughly 69% of them present only once. The source was PBMCs, collected before nivolumab (anti-PD-1) treatment. These receptors originate from a person aged 35-79 years with oral cavity squamous cell carcinoma.

The rearrangement joins TRBV14 to TRBJ2-3; no definite D call. The CDR3 is 15 amino acids. Trimming removed 4 bases from V and 0 bases from J, with 11 bases in between. The germline gives CDR1 SGHDN, CDR2 FVKESK. The CDR3 is CASSPVMASTDTQYF. Written as DNA, the CDR3 is TGTGCCAGCAGCCCCGTTATGGCTAGCACAGATACGCAGTATTTT.

The CDR3 bases are TGTGCCAGCAGCTTGGACCGCACAGGGTTGGGTTACGAAAAACTGTTTTTT. Protein: CASSLDRTGLGYEKLFF. This chain links TRBV11-2 with TRBJ1-4; maybe TRBD1 (6 bases). This CDR3 comprises 17 residues. Germline CDR1 is SGHAT and CDR2 is FQNNGV. Trimming left V 3 bases short and J 8 bases short, with 22 bases between. The entire variable domain, with the rest obtained from reference TRBV11-2 and TRBJ1-4, is as follows: EAGVAQSPRYKIIEKRQSVAFWCNPISGHATLYWYQQILGQGPKLLIQFQNNGVVDDSQLPKDRFSAERLKGVDSTLKIQPAKLEDSAVYLCASSLDRTGLGYEKLFFGSGTQLSVL.

The chain links TRBV6-1 to TRBJ1-5; possible D gene TRBD1, 6 bases. This CDR3 spans 14 amino acids. Germline V lookup: CDR1 MNHNS, CDR2 SASEGT. V was cut by 5 bases and J by 6 bases, with 14 bases left in between. Here the CDR3 reads CASSSGERGQPQHF. Here the CDR3 DNA reads TGTGCCAGCAGTTCAGGGGAGAGGGGTCAGCCCCAGCATTTT.

This rearrangement joins TRBV27 to TRBJ2-5, with 7 bases fitting TRBD2. Trimming at V came to 0 bases and at J to 6 bases, leaving 7 bases not matched to a gene. The CDR3 sequence is 15 residues long. The germline gives CDR1 MNHEY, CDR2 SMNVEV (reference sequence). The CDR3 is CASSLSGQGGKTQYF. CDR3 DNA: TGTGCCAGCAGTTTATCGGGGCAGGGAGGGAAGACCCAGTACTTC.

The chain joins TRBV7-9 to TRBJ1-1, with no clear D. Germline CDR1 and CDR2: SEHNR and FQNEAQ (reference sequence). Trimming shortened V by 1 base and J by 9 bases, and 9 bases separated the two germline ends. This CDR3 has 12 residues. The DNA for the CDR3 is TGTGCCAGCAGCTTAGAGGATGAAAAAGCTTTCTTT. Its protein product is CASSLEDEKAFF.

Concerning this clone: Other nucleotide sequences from this sample produce the same CDR3. The chain recombines TRBV5-6 with TRBJ2-7; D assignment may be TRBD1 or TRBD2 (5 bases each). V was trimmed by 1 base and J by 4 bases, leaving 12 bases between them. The CDR3 extends over 14 amino acids. CDR1 is SGHDT, CDR2 YYEEEE, per germline. CDR3 protein: CASSLSGQGYEQYF. Here the CDR3 DNA reads TGTGCCAGCAGCTTGTCGGGGCAGGGTTACGAGCAGTACTTC.

The rearrangement uses TRBV5-6 and TRBJ2-3, with 8 bases that match TRBD2. V dropped 1 base and J dropped 6; count of bases not matched to a gene: 4. In germline, CDR1 is SGHDT, CDR2 YYEEEE. This CDR3 comprises 14 residues. The CDR3 bases are TGTGCCAGCAGCTTGTCGGGGGGGTCGGATACGCAGTATTTT. This sequence encodes CASSLSGGSDTQYF.

This clone was seen only once. The chain has TRBV6-1 and TRBJ2-7, with D uncertain. V was clipped by 6 bases and J by 12 bases, with 21 bases between them. The CDR3 length is 13 residues. Germline CDR1 reads MNHNS; CDR2 reads SASEGT. The CDR3 loop reads CASSSEIAALRYF. CDR3 in DNA: TGTGCCAGCAGCTCTGAGATAGCAGCTCTTAGGTACTTC.

This CDR3 reads CASSLRPNEKLFF. CDR3 DNA: TGTGCCAGCAGCTTGAGACCTAATGAAAAACTGTTTTTT. The chain links TRBV7-9 to TRBJ1-4; D unresolved. The CDR3 is 13 amino acids. Germline V gives CDR1 SEHNR, CDR2 FQNEAQ (reference sequence). Trimming stripped 3 bases from V and 3 bases from J, with 5 bases between.

The CDR3 here is CASSSGQGAWEQFF. CDR3 nucleotides: TGCGCCAGCAGCTCGGGACAGGGGGCTTGGGAGCAGTTCTTC. The V and J genes are TRBV5-1 and TRBJ2-1; 12 bases align to TRBD1. The length of the CDR3 is 14 residues. V shed 3 bases and J 10 bases; nucleotides not matched to a gene: 5. CDR1 and CDR2 (germline): SGHRS, YFSETQ. The whole variable domain, filled in from reference TRBV5-1 and TRBJ2-1, reads KAGVTQTPRYLIKTRGQQVTLSCSPISGHRSVSWYQQTPGQGLQFLFEYFSETQRNKGNFPGRFSGRQFSNSRSEMNVSTLELGDSALYLCASSSGQGAWEQFFGPGTRLTVL.

The chain recombines TRBV27 with TRBJ1-5; 8 bases agree with TRBD1. From germline, CDR1 is MNHEY and CDR2 SMNVEV (reference sequence). The trim removed 6 bases at V and 6 bases at J, leaving 4 bases unmatched. The CDR3 has 13 amino acids. CDR3 nucleotide sequence: TGTGCCAGCAGCCAGGGGGCTGGTCAGCCCCAGCATTTT. This translates into CASSQGAGQPQHF.

The V gene is TRBV19, the J gene TRBJ1-2, with a weak D call TRBD1 (5 bases). The CDR3 is made up of 17 amino acids. From germline, CDR1 is LNHDA and CDR2 SQIVND (reference sequence). V lost 5 bases and J lost 6, with 25 bases in between. The CDR3 spells CASSFPLGQWRDDGYTF. The CDR3 bases are TGTGCCAGTAGTTTTCCCTTGGGCCAGTGGAGGGACGATGGCTACACCTTC.

This clone came up a few times. The rearrangement uses TRBV5-6 and TRBJ1-2, with TRBD1 as a possible D gene (6 bases). V was clipped by 2 bases and J by 6 bases, with 11 bases between them. The CDR3 totals 13 residues. Germline values: CDR1 SGHDT, CDR2 YYEEEE. The CDR3 here is CASSFTGLDGYTF. The CDR3 bases are TGTGCCAGCAGCTTCACAGGGTTGGATGGCTACACCTTC.

The chain combines TRBV10-2 with TRBJ1-3; TRBD1 aligns across 7 bases. The V gene's germline CDR1 is WSHSY and CDR2 SAAADI. This CDR3 is built from 16 residues. The V gene end was trimmed by 6 bases and the J gene end by 0 bases; junction bases not matched to a gene: 8. CDR3 DNA sequence: TGCGCCAGCAGGGACACAGGGGTGAGCTCTGGAAACACCATATATTTT. It is translated as CASRDTGVSSGNTIYF.

This chain connects TRBV29-1 to TRBJ2-7; D is unclear. CDR1 is SQVTM, CDR2 ANQGSEA, per germline. This CDR3 spans 15 amino acids. With 0 bases removed from V and 7 bases from J, the gap between germline ends came to 19 bases. The chain's CDR3 is CSVEDQEGKGREQYF. Written as DNA, the CDR3 is TGCAGCGTTGAAGATCAGGAAGGGAAGGGTAGGGAGCAGTACTTC.

V is TRBV11-2 and J is TRBJ1-5; maybe TRBD1 (6 bases). Between the trimmed V and J ends, which lost 1 base and 2 bases, there was a span of 9 bases. CDR3 length: 15 amino acids. Germline loops: CDR1 SGHAT, CDR2 FQNNGV. CDR3 protein: CASSLGAGGNQPQHF. The CDR3 region has the DNA TGTGCCAGCAGCTTAGGCGCAGGGGGCAATCAGCCCCAGCATTTT.

This clone appeared a single time. The chain is built from TRBV29-1 and TRBJ2-5, with 16 bases fitting TRBD2. This CDR3 comprises 15 residues. From germline, CDR1 is SQVTM and CDR2 ANQGSEA. Trimming at V came to 6 bases and at J to 5 bases, leaving 6 bases not matched to a gene. CDR3 residues: CSVAGTSGRGETQYF. As DNA, the CDR3 is TGCAGCGTAGCCGGGACTAGCGGGAGGGGGGAGACCCAGTACTTC.

The chain couples TRBV6-5 to TRBJ2-7, with D possibly matching TRBD1 (6 bases). Trimming removed 5 bases at V and 4 bases at J, with 15 bases between. The CDR3 has 14 amino acids. The germline V gene encodes CDR1 MNHEY and CDR2 SVGAGI. CDR3 nucleotides: TGTGCCAGCAGTGTGGACAGCTTTGGTTACGAGCAGTACTTC. Protein sequence: CASSVDSFGYEQYF.

V usage is TRBV6-5 and J usage is TRBJ1-1; possibly TRBD1 for D (5 bases). The CDR3 has 13 amino acids. Deletions cut 11 bases from V and 4 bases from J, with 17 bases between. The germline V gene has CDR1 MNHEY and CDR2 SVGAGI. The CDR3 nucleotides are TGTGCCTCTAGCAACCGGGGGGGCACTGAAGCTTTCTTT. This codes for CASSNRGGTEAFF.

The chain combines TRBV5-1 with TRBJ2-3, with 12 bases aligning to TRBD2. This CDR3 comprises 17 residues. In germline, CDR1 is SGHRS, CDR2 YFSETQ. The V and J ends lost 4 bases and 0 bases, in that order; junction bases with no gene match: 6. The CDR3 DNA follows: TGCGCCAGCAGCGTCGGGACTAGCGGGTCTAGCACAGATACGCAGTATTTT. Protein: CASSVGTSGSSTDTQYF.

This clone was seen just once. This rearrangement joins TRBV5-6 to TRBJ2-5; D might be TRBD1 (6 bases). Germline CDR1 and CDR2: SGHDT and YYEEEE. Trimming shortened V by 4 bases and J by 6 bases, and 10 bases separated the two germline ends. The CDR3 extends over 12 amino acids. The CDR3: CASSPGQKTQYF. The CDR3 region has the DNA TGTGCCAGCAGCCCGGGACAAAAGACCCAGTACTTC.

The V call is TRBV6-1, the J call TRBJ2-1; TRBD2 matches 12 bases. CDR1 and CDR2 from the germline V gene are MNHNS and SASEGT. Germline trimming cut 4 bases from V and 9 bases from J; bases unmatched to any gene: 4. CDR3 length: 14 residues. Written as DNA, the CDR3 is TGTGCCAGCAGTGTGACTAGCGGGAGCCTTGAGCAGTTCTTC. Its protein is CASSVTSGSLEQFF.

There are a few counts of this clone. The genes are TRBV10-3 and TRBJ2-3; 9 bases fit TRBD2. The V gene's germline CDR1 is ENHRY and CDR2 SYGVKD. CDR3 length: 14 amino acids. V was clipped by 5 bases and J by 3 bases; unmatched bases: 3. The CDR3: CAISLAGVTDTQYF. In DNA, the CDR3 is TGTGCCATCAGTTTAGCGGGAGTGACAGATACGCAGTATTTT.

The chain couples TRBV6-1 to TRBJ2-5, with 13 nucleotides matching TRBD2. V lost 3 bases, J lost 5 bases, and 6 bases stayed unmatched. The germline V gene encodes CDR1 MNHNS and CDR2 SASEGT. The CDR3 has 16 amino acids. As DNA, the CDR3 is TGTGCCAGCAGTGAGACTAGCGGGAGGTACGGGGAGACCCAGTACTTC. This gives the protein CASSETSGRYGETQYF.

This chain joins TRBV9 and TRBJ2-6, with D possibly being TRBD1 (5 bases). Germline values: CDR1 SGDLS, CDR2 YYNGEE. The CDR3 covers 18 residues. V dropped 6 bases and J dropped 0 bases, with 19 bases sitting between them. The CDR3 DNA reads as TGTGCCAGCACCTCCCCCTCCGAAGGGGCCTCTGGGGCCAACGTCCTGACTTTC. Translation: CASTSPSEGASGANVLTF.

This chain joins TRBV5-1 and TRBJ2-5; TRBD2 matches 14 bases. The CDR3 loop spans 18 amino acids. With 4 bases clipped from V and 2 bases from J, the junction kept 10 bases outside the gene matches. The germline V gene encodes CDR1 SGHRS and CDR2 YFSETQ. The DNA for the CDR3 is TGCGCCAGCAGCGCTGGGACTAGCGGGAGTGCTGGTCAAGAGACCCAGTACTTC. Translated: CASSAGTSGSAGQETQYF.

This chain connects TRBV6-1 to TRBJ2-5, with TRBD1 matching over 8 bases. This CDR3 spans 14 amino acids. V shed 6 bases and J 2 bases; nucleotides not matched to a gene: 5. CDR1 is MNHNS, CDR2 SASEGT, per germline. The CDR3: CASRRTGYQETQYF. The CDR3 coding sequence is TGTGCCAGCAGACGGACAGGGTATCAAGAGACCCAGTACTTC.

The rearrangement uses TRBV27 and TRBJ1-1, with TRBD1 identical over 7 bases. CDR3 length: 14 amino acids. Germline V lookup: CDR1 MNHEY, CDR2 SMNVEV (reference sequence). The junction had 4 bases not matched to a gene; V was cut back by 2 bases and J by 4 bases. The CDR3 DNA sequence: TGTGCCAGCAGTTTAAGACAGGGAGGCACTGAAGCTTTCTTT. This codes for CASSLRQGGTEAFF.

This clone turned up a few times. This chain uses TRBV2 with TRBJ1-5, with unresolved D. The CDR3 is 14 residues long. CDR1 is SNHLY, CDR2 FYNNEI, per germline. The V end lost 4 bases, the J end lost 0 bases, and 7 bases lay between the germline ends. The DNA of the CDR3 is TGTGCCAGCAGTGTAGTGAATAGCAATCAGCCCCAGCATTTT. It encodes CASSVVNSNQPQHF.

The genes are TRBV10-3 and TRBJ2-2; D remains ambiguous. CDR3 length: 11 amino acids. Germline CDR1 ENHRY, CDR2 SYGVKD. The germline V and J ends were trimmed by 4 bases and 6 bases, with 3 bases remaining between them. The CDR3: CAISGAGELFF. The CDR3 DNA reads as TGTGCCATCAGTGGGGCCGGGGAGCTGTTTTTT.

The V call is TRBV4-1, the J call TRBJ2-7, with D tentatively TRBD1 (6 bases). Trimming shortened V by 1 base and J by 3 bases, and 19 bases separated the two germline ends. Germline CDR1 and CDR2: MGHRA and YSYEKL. This CDR3 has 17 residues. For the CDR3, the DNA is TGCGCCAGCAGCCAAGTACAGGGTACCTCCAACTTCTACGAGCAGTACTTC. It translates to CASSQVQGTSNFYEQYF.

This clone is a singleton in its sample. The CDR3 loop is CASSFLTGFGETQYF. CDR3 bases: TGTGCCAGCAGCTTCCTAACAGGGTTCGGTGAGACCCAGTACTTC. V gene TRBV11-2 combines with J gene TRBJ2-5, with D possibly being TRBD1 (6 bases). This CDR3 has 15 residues. Germline CDR1 reads SGHAT; CDR2 reads FQNNGV. V was shortened by 3 bases and J by 5 bases, with 16 bases between the two germline ends.